This TCR beta chain originates from a study of blood T cell repertoires in COVID-19. Germline lookup yields CDR1 LNHDA and CDR2 SQIVND (reference sequence). Losses at the gene ends were 3 bases for V and 5 bases for J; bases not matched to a gene: 4. CDR3 size: 15 residues. The table came from immunoSEQ multiplex PCR; TCRdb's copy has only in-frame clones and leaves some out. Among approximately 74,000 clones listed, roughly 73% were seen once. This clone was seen a few times. This receptor was identified in a human donor in a cohort sampled during active COVID-19. The chain links TRBV19 to TRBJ2-5; 12 bases are a match to TRBD2. The sequenced sample was peripheral blood. The CDR3 reads CASSIRTSGDETQYF. The DNA of the CDR3 is TGTGCCAGTAGTATCAGGACTAGCGGGGATGAGACCCAGTACTTC.